These 28 T cell receptor beta chains originate from one sample sequenced in a study of blood T cell repertoires in COVID-19. Clones were sequenced by immunoSEQ multiplex PCR, and TCRdb holds only the in-frame ones, with some missing. This sample carries some 60,000 clones, roughly 80% of them seen once, and the ten largest clones take more than 8.5%. Material for sequencing was peripheral blood. The source of these receptors is a man in his fifties with COVID-19, enrolled during active disease.

The CDR3 DNA reads TGCGCCAGCAGGGGCTTGGACAGGGGGCGAGGTTTTGGAGGGACCTACAATGAGCAGTTCTTC. Its translation is CASRGLDRGRGFGGTYNEQFF. The V call is TRBV10-2, the J call TRBJ2-1; 11 nucleotides agree with TRBD1. The germline V gene encodes CDR1 WSHSY and CDR2 SAAADI. This CDR3 is built from 21 residues. The V and J ends lost 6 bases and 2 bases, in that order; junction bases with no gene match: 21.

The genes are TRBV6-5 and TRBJ2-5, with 7 bases matching TRBD1. V was clipped by 5 bases and J by 5 bases; unmatched bases: 8. Germline V gene data show CDR1 as MNHEY and CDR2 as SVGAGI. The CDR3 sequence is 14 residues long. CDR3 coding DNA: TGTGCCAGCAGTAAACGACAGGGCAGGGAGACCCAGTACTTC. This codes for CASSKRQGRETQYF.

The CDR3 DNA sequence: TGTGCCAGCAGCCGGGACAGAAAAAGCGATGAAAAACTGTTTTTT. It encodes CASSRDRKSDEKLFF. The rearrangement joins TRBV6-5 to TRBJ1-4; 7 bases align to TRBD1. V dropped 6 bases and J dropped 6; count of bases not matched to a gene: 10. Germline CDR1 and CDR2: MNHEY and SVGAGI. CDR3 size: 15 residues.

The rearrangement links TRBV5-4 to TRBJ2-2; perhaps TRBD2 as D (5 bases). Trimming removed 5 bases from V and 2 bases from J, with 13 bases in between. The germline gives CDR1 SGHNT, CDR2 YYREEE (reference sequence). This CDR3 has 15 residues. The CDR3 reads CASSQPGSNTGELFF. The CDR3 coding sequence is TGTGCCAGCAGTCAACCGGGATCAAACACCGGGGAGCTGTTTTTT.

The J gene is TRBJ2-1, the V gene TRBV4-1; TRBD2 matches at 9 bases. This CDR3 is built from 16 residues. V was pared by 0 bases and J by 3 bases, with 3 bases of the junction left unmatched. Looked up from germline, CDR1 is MGHRA and CDR2 is YSYEKL. The DNA of the CDR3 is TGCGCCAGCAGCCAAGATGCGACTAGCGGCTACAATGAGCAGTTCTTC. Translated: CASSQDATSGYNEQFF.

This clone was detected a few times. CDR3 in DNA: TGTGCCACCAGTGATTTGGGGCAAAACACCGGGGAGCTGTTTTTT. It yields the protein CATSDLGQNTGELFF. The J gene is TRBJ2-2, the V gene TRBV24-1; D unclear. The CDR3 loop spans 15 amino acids. V lost 0 bases and J lost 2, with 6 bases in between. Germline loops: CDR1 KGHDR, CDR2 SFDVKD.

The V and J genes are TRBV3-1 (or the pseudogene TRBV3-2) and TRBJ2-7; 12 nucleotides agree with TRBD2. Germline V gene lookup returns CDR1 LGHDT and CDR2 YNNKEL (reference sequence). The CDR3 loop spans 16 amino acids. Losses at the gene ends were 5 bases for V and 1 base for J; bases not matched to a gene: 6. CDR3 DNA sequence: TGTGCCAGCAGCACCCGACTAGCGGGAGTATCCTACGAGCAGTACTTC. It codes for CASSTRLAGVSYEQYF.

The rearrangement links TRBV27 to TRBJ2-5, with a weak D call TRBD2 (6 bases). V was clipped by 7 bases and J by 2 bases, with 11 bases between them. The CDR3 is 13 residues long. Germline-derived CDR1 and CDR2 are MNHEY and SMNVEV (reference sequence). CDR3 loop: CASKAGGQETQYF. CDR3 nucleotide sequence: TGTGCCAGCAAGGCCGGAGGGCAAGAGACCCAGTACTTC.

The CDR3: CASSVSLRVETEAFF. CDR3 in DNA: TGTGCCAGCAGTGTCTCCCTGAGGGTTGAGACTGAAGCTTTCTTT. The chain has TRBV28 and TRBJ1-1; D ambiguous. This CDR3 contains 15 residues. The ends were cut back, 5 bases at V and 5 bases at J, with 18 bases in the middle. From germline, CDR1 is MDHEN and CDR2 SYDVKM. The whole variable domain, remainder taken from reference TRBV28 and TRBJ1-1, is DVKVTQSSRYLVKRTGEKVFLECVQDMDHENMFWYRQDPGLGLRLIYFSYDVKMKEKGDIPEGYSVSREKKERFSLILESASTNQTSMYLCASSVSLRVETEAFFGQGTRLTVV.

This clone was seen just once. The V call is TRBV30, the J call TRBJ1-1; 7 positions match TRBD1. The CDR3 covers 13 residues. CDR1 GTSNPN and CDR2 SVGIG come from the germline V gene (reference sequence). The trim removed 3 bases at V and 8 bases at J, leaving 9 bases unmatched. The DNA of the CDR3 is TGTGCCTGGAGCGCTAGGGACAGAGACGAAGCTTTCTTT. This translates into CAWSARDRDEAFF. The variable domain in full, with the rest retrieved from reference TRBV30 and TRBJ1-1, is SQTIHQWPATLVQPVGSPLSLECTVEGTSNPNLYWYRQAAGRGLQLLFYSVGIGQISSEVPQNLSASRPQDRQFILSSKKLLLSDSGFYLCAWSARDRDEAFFGQGTRLTVV.

J is TRBJ2-1 and V is TRBV29-1; 12 bases fit TRBD2. The length of the CDR3 is 16 residues. Germline V gene lookup returns CDR1 SQVTM and CDR2 ANQGSEA. Trimming cost V 0 bases and J 8 bases; bases outside gene matches: 8. DNA for the CDR3: TGCAGCGTTGAAGACGCGACTAGCGGGAGACTGGATGAGCAGTTCTTC. This translates into CSVEDATSGRLDEQFF.

V and J are TRBV28 and TRBJ2-3, with D hard to call. The V and J ends lost 7 bases and 7 bases respectively, with 9 bases between them. Germline CDR1 MDHEN, CDR2 SYDVKM. The CDR3 length is 11 residues. In nucleotides, the CDR3 is TGTGCCAGCACCATGACAAATACGCAGTATTTT. The encoded protein is CASTMTNTQYF.

A remark on this clone: This same CDR3 is encoded by further DNA sequences in the sample. The chain uses TRBV7-9 and TRBJ1-6; 10 bases line up with TRBD1. CDR3 length: 14 amino acids. Germline CDR1 reads SEHNR; CDR2 reads FQNEAQ (reference sequence). V shed 3 bases, J shed 8 bases, and the junction held 1 base outside the gene matches. This chain's CDR3 is CASSLTGGDSPLHF. The CDR3 coding sequence is TGTGCCAGCAGCTTGACAGGGGGCGATTCACCCCTCCACTTT.

The chain joins TRBV3-1 (or the pseudogene TRBV3-2) to TRBJ2-7, with a weak D call TRBD1 (5 bases). This CDR3 has 13 amino acids. Germline V gene data show CDR1 as LGHDT and CDR2 as YNNKEL (reference sequence). V gave up 4 bases and J gave up 4 bases, with 11 bases separating them. CDR3 loop: CASSPQDGYEQYF. The DNA of the CDR3 is TGTGCCAGCAGCCCACAGGACGGGTACGAGCAGTACTTC.

This chain links TRBV19 with TRBJ2-5, with 10 bases matching TRBD2. The CDR3 length is 14 residues. V shed 4 bases and J 7 bases; nucleotides not matched to a gene: 6. Germline CDR1 reads LNHDA; CDR2 reads SQIVND (reference sequence). CDR3 sequence (DNA): TGTGCCAGTAGTAGAACTAGCGGGAAGGGGACCCAGTACTTC. Protein product: CASSRTSGKGTQYF.

The rearrangement joins TRBV4-1 to TRBJ2-1; 10 nucleotides match TRBD2. The V and J ends lost 4 bases and 1 base, in that order; junction bases with no gene match: 4. This CDR3 region has 16 residues. Germline values: CDR1 MGHRA, CDR2 YSYEKL. The CDR3 protein is CASSRGAGGSYNEQFF. The CDR3 DNA follows: TGCGCCAGCAGCCGTGGAGCGGGAGGGTCCTACAATGAGCAGTTCTTC.

The CDR3 sequence is CASSPKTGSFRETQYF. The CDR3 DNA reads as TGTGCCAGCTCACCCAAGACCGGGAGTTTCCGAGAGACCCAGTACTTC. The genes are TRBV18 and TRBJ2-5; D may be TRBD2 (6 bases). Germline assignment: CDR1 KGHSH and CDR2 LQKENI. Trimming removed 3 bases from V and 4 bases from J, with 18 bases in between. This CDR3 has 16 residues.

This clone was found a few times. The CDR3 region has the DNA TGTGCCAGCAGCGAGGGACAGCGGAACACTGAAGCTTTCTTT. It specifies CASSEGQRNTEAFF. V gene TRBV6-5 combines with J gene TRBJ1-1; 7 bases line up with TRBD1. Germline CDR1 MNHEY, CDR2 SVGAGI. With 6 bases clipped from V and 1 base from J, the junction kept 5 bases outside the gene matches. This CDR3 region has 14 residues.

The V call is TRBV11-2, the J call TRBJ1-1; TRBD1 agrees at 7 bases. V lost 2 bases, J lost 6 bases, and 6 bases stayed unmatched. The CDR3 spans 14 residues. Germline V lookup: CDR1 SGHAT, CDR2 FQNNGV. CDR3 residues: CASSLKQGNAEAFF. The CDR3, as DNA: TGTGCCAGCAGCTTAAAACAGGGGAATGCTGAAGCTTTCTTT.

The genes are TRBV6-5 and TRBJ2-5; 9 nucleotides match TRBD1. The CDR3 has 16 amino acids. V gave up 2 bases and J gave up 8 bases; unmatched junction bases: 12. The germline V gene has CDR1 MNHEY and CDR2 SVGAGI. The CDR3 coding sequence is TGTGCCAGCAGTTACACCCGACCCGGGACAGGGCGAACCCAGTACTTC. Residues: CASSYTRPGTGRTQYF.

The DNA of the CDR3 is TGTGCCAGCAGCTTAATTTTCCAAGCGGGAGGGCCGAAGAACATTCAGTACTTC. Translated: CASSLIFQAGGPKNIQYF. The rearrangement links TRBV7-8 to TRBJ2-4; 10 nucleotides align to TRBD2. Unmatched junction bases numbered 14, after V lost 2 bases and J lost 7 bases. The V gene's germline CDR1 is SGHVS and CDR2 FQNEAQ. CDR3 length: 18 amino acids.

This clone appeared once. The chain carries TRBV2 and TRBJ2-1, with a weak D call TRBD2 (5 bases). In germline, CDR1 is SNHLY, CDR2 FYNNEI. Trimming left V 7 bases short and J 10 bases short, with 17 bases between. The CDR3 contains 13 residues. The CDR3 coding sequence is TGTGCCAGCATTTTTGAGCGGACTCGCGAGCAGTTCTTC. Its protein is CASIFERTREQFF.

The chain combines TRBV27 with TRBJ2-6; weak D call: TRBD1 (6 bases). Trimming took off 3 bases at V and 0 bases at J, with 9 bases between the two ends. CDR3 size: 16 residues. From germline, CDR1 is MNHEY and CDR2 SMNVEV (reference sequence). The CDR3 sequence is CASSFRGSSGANVLTF. The CDR3 nucleotides are TGTGCCAGCAGTTTCAGGGGAAGCTCTGGGGCCAACGTCCTGACTTTC.

V and J are TRBV5-1 and TRBJ1-6; 9 bases map to TRBD1. The CDR3 consists of 15 residues. Germline lookup yields CDR1 SGHRS and CDR2 YFSETQ. Losses at the gene ends were 3 bases for V and 10 bases for J; bases not matched to a gene: 8. This chain's CDR3 is CASSSTGGGRSPLHF. The CDR3 bases are TGCGCCAGCAGCTCGACAGGGGGTGGAAGATCACCCCTCCACTTT.

The chain combines TRBV5-1 with TRBJ2-5, with 11 positions matching TRBD2. V dropped 3 bases and J dropped 4; count of bases not matched to a gene: 17. CDR1 and CDR2 (germline): SGHRS, YFSETQ. The CDR3 is 19 residues long. DNA for the CDR3: TGCGCCAGCAGCTCAAAACTCGGGCAAACTAGCGGGAGCGCAGAGACCCAGTACTTC. Translated, it gives CASSSKLGQTSGSAETQYF.

CDR3 amino acids: CASSSRKGRTSGYYNEQFF. The CDR3 nucleotides are TGTGCCAGCAGTTCCCGGAAAGGCCGGACTAGCGGGTACTACAATGAGCAGTTCTTC. The chain is built from TRBV28 and TRBJ2-1; TRBD2 agrees at 11 bases. This CDR3 is built from 19 residues. Germline V gene sequence: CDR1 MDHEN, CDR2 SYDVKM. With V trimmed by 4 bases and J by 3 bases, 14 bases remained unmatched.

The V call is TRBV6-5, the J call TRBJ1-2; 8 nucleotides agree with TRBD1. Unmatched junction bases numbered 3, after V lost 2 bases and J lost 4 bases. Germline V lookup: CDR1 MNHEY, CDR2 SVGAGI. There are 14 residues in the CDR3. DNA of the CDR3: TGTGCCAGCAGTTACGGTACAGGGGGCTATGGCTACACCTTC. Its protein product is CASSYGTGGYGYTF.

The chain couples TRBV7-8 to TRBJ1-2, with 7 bases matching TRBD1. The CDR3 runs 13 residues. V lost 5 bases to trimming and J lost 1 base; unmatched junction nucleotides: 1. Germline values: CDR1 SGHVS, CDR2 FQNEAQ. DNA of the CDR3: TGTGCCAGCAGCCGACAGGGTAACTATGGCTACACCTTC. Amino acid sequence: CASSRQGNYGYTF.